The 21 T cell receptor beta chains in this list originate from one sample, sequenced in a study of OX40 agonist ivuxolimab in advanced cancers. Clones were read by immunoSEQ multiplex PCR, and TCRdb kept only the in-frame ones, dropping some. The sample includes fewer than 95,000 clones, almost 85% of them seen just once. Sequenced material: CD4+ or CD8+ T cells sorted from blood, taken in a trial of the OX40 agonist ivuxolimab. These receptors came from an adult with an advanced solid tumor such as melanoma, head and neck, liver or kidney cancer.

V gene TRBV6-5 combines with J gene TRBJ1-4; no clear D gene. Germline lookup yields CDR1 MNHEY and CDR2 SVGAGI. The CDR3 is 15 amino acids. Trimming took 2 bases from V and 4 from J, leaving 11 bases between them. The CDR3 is CASSYRDSLNEKLFF. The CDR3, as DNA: TGTGCCAGCAGTTACCGAGACTCCCTTAATGAAAAACTGTTTTTT.

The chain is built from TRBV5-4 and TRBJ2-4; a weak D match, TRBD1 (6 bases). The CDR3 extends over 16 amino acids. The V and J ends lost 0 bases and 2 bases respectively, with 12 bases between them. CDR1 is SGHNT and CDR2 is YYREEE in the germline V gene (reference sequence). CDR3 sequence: CASSLGPTGSKNIQYF. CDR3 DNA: TGTGCCAGCAGCTTGGGCCCAACAGGGTCCAAAAACATTCAGTACTTC.

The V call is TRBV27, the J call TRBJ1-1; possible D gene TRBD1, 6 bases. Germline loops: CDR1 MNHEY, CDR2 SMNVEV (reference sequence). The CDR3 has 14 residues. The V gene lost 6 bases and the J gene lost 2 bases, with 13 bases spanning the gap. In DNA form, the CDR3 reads TGTGCCAGCAGCATAGGACAGTCTAACACTGAAGCTTTCTTT. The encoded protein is CASSIGQSNTEAFF.

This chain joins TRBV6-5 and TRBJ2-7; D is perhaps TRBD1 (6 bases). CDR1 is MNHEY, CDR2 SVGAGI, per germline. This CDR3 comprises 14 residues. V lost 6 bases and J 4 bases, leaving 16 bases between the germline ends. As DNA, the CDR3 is TGTGCCAGCAGCTTCGGGACGGGACAATACGAGCAGTACTTC. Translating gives CASSFGTGQYEQYF.

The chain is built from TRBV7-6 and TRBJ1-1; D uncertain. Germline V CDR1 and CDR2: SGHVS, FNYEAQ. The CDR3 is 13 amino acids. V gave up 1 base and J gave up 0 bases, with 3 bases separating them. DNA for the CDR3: TGTGCCAGCAGCTTAGGAATGAACACTGAAGCTTTCTTT. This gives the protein CASSLGMNTEAFF.

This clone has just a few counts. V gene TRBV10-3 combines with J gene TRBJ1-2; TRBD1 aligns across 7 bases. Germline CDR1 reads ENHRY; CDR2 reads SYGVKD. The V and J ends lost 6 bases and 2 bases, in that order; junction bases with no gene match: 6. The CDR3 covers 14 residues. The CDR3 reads CAIRKGAWNYGYTF. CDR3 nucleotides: TGTGCCATCAGAAAGGGGGCTTGGAACTATGGCTACACCTTC.

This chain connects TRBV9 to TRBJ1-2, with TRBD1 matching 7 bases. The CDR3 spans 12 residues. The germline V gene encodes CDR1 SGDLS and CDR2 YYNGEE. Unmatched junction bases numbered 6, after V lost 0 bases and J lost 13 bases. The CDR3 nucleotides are TGTGCCAGCAGCGTAGCCCAGGGGGGAGCCACCTTC. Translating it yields CASSVAQGGATF.

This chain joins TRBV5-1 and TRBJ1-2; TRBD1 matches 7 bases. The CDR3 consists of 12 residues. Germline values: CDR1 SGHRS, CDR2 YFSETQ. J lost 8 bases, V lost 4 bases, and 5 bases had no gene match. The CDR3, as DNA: TGCGCCAGCAGCCTCACAGGGGAAGGCTACACCTTC. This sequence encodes CASSLTGEGYTF.

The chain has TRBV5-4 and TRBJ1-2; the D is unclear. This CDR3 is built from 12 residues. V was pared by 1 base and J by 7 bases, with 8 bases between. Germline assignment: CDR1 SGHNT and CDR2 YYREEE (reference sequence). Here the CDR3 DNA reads TGTGCCAGCAGCTTGTCACAAAGTGGCTACACCTTC. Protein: CASSLSQSGYTF.

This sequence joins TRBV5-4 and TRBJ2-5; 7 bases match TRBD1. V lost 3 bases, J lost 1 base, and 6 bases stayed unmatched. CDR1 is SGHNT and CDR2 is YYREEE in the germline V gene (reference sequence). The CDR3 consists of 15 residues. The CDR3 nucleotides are TGTGCCAGCAGCTCCAAACAGGGGAGCCAAGAGACCCAGTACTTC. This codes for CASSSKQGSQETQYF.

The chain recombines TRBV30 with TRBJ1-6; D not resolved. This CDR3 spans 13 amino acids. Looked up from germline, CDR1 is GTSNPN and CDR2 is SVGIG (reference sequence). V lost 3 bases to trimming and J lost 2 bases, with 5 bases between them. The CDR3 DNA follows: TGTGCCTGGAGCGGGACCTATAATTCACCCCTCCACTTT. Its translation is CAWSGTYNSPLHF.

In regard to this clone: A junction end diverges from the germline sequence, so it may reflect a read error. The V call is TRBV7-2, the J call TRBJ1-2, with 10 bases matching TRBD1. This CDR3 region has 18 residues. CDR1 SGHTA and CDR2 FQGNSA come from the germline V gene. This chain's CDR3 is CAGSTQRGTGDYFGGYTF. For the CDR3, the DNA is TGTGCCGGCAGCACCCAACGAGGGACAGGGGACTACTTTGGTGGCTACACCTTC. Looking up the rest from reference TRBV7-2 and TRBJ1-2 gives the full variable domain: GAGVSQSPSNKVTEKGKDVELRCDPISGHTALYWYRQSLGQGLEFLIYFQGNSAPDKSGLPSDRFSAERTGGSVSTLTIQRTQQEDSAVYLCAGSTQRGTGDYFGGYTFGSGTRLTVV.

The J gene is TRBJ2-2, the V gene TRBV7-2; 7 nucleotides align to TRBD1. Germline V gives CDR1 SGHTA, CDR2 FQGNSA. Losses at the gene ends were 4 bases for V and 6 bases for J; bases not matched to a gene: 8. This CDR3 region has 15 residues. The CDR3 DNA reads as TGTGCCAGCAGCTCACAGGGGCCGTCCCCCGGGGAGCTGTTTTTT. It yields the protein CASSSQGPSPGELFF.

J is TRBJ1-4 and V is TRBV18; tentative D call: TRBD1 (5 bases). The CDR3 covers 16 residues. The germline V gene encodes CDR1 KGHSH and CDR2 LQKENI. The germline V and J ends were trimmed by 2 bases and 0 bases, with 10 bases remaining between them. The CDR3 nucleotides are TGTGCCAGCTCACCAAGGGGCCGTGCAACTAATGAAAAACTGTTTTTT. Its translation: CASSPRGRATNEKLFF.

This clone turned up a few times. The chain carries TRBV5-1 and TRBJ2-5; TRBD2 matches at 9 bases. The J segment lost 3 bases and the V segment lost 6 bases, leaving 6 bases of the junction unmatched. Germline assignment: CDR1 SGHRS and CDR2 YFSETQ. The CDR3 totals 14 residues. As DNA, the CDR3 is TGCGCCAGCAAACTTAGCGGGGGCGAAGAGACCCAGTACTTC. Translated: CASKLSGGEETQYF.

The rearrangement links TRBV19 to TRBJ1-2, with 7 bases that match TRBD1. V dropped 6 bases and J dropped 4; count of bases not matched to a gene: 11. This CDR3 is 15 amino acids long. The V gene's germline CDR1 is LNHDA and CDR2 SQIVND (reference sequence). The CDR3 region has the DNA TGTGCCAGTAGCTCGGGGACAGCTACACCCTATGGCTACACCTTC. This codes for CASSSGTATPYGYTF.

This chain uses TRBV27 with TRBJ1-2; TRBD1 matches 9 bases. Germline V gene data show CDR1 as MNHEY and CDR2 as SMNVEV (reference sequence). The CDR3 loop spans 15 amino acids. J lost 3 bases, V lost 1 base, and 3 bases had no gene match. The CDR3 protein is CASSLFRQGDYGYTF. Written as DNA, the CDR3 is TGTGCCAGCAGTTTATTCCGACAGGGGGACTATGGCTACACCTTC.

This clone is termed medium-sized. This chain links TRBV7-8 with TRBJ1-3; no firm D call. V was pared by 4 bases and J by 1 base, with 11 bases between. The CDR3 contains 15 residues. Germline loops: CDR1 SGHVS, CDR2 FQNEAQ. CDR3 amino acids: CASSSPWSSGNTIYF. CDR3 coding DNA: TGTGCCAGCAGCTCCCCTTGGTCTTCTGGAAACACCATATATTTT. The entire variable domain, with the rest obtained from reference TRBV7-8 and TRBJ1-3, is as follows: GAGVSQSPRYKVAKRGQDVALRCDPISGHVSLFWYQQALGQGPEFLTYFQNEAQLDKSGLPSDRFFAERPEGSVSTLKIQRTQQEDSAVYLCASSSPWSSGNTIYFGEGSWLTVV.

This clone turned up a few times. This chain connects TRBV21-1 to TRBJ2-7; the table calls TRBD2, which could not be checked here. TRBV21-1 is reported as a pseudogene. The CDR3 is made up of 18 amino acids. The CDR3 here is CASSFITLRGGRSYEQYF. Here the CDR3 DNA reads TGTGCCAGCAGCTTCATTACCCTGAGGGGAGGGAGATCCTACGAGCAGTACTTC.

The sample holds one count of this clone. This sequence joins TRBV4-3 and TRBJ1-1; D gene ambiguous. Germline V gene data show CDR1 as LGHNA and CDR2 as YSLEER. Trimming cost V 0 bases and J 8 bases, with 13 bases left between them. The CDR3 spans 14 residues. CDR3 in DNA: TGCGCCAGCAGCCAAGATAGTGGGATATTAGAAGCTTTCTTT. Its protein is CASSQDSGILEAFF.

CDR3 protein: CASSVDTAVSYNSPLHF. CDR3 sequence (DNA): TGTGCCAGCAGCGTAGACACCGCGGTGTCCTATAATTCACCCCTCCACTTT. The rearrangement joins TRBV9 to TRBJ1-6, with unresolved D. This CDR3 spans 17 amino acids. Trimming removed 0 bases at V and 1 base at J, with 11 bases between. Per germline, CDR1 SGDLS and CDR2 YYNGEE.